One and the same sample provided the 32 T cell receptor beta chains below, sequenced in a study of shared clonotypes between healthy human individuals (dated by TCRdb to 2018 to 2021). Library construction relied on the immunoSEQ multiplex PCR assay. Imported from immuneACCESS, the table was reduced by TCRdb to in-frame sequences with V and J called. These copies leave out some clones; in studies compared against another copy, an unresolved V gene accounts for under half, and the cause of the remainder is not known. The sample contains fewer than 700,000 clones, 85% to 95% of them found a single time. Around 0.12% of the sample lies in the top ten. CD8 naive samples consisted of CD45RO-negative cells that were positively selected for CCR7, yielding a CD45RA+CCR7+ population without TemRA cells. Source material: naive CD8+ T cells sorted from blood. This specimen's cell subset or site label, per the study, means: CD45RA+CCR7+. All receptors derive from a woman in her 30s in good health.

The chain joins TRBV14 to TRBJ2-7, with 7 bases fitting TRBD2. The V gene end was trimmed by 0 bases and the J gene end by 3 bases; junction bases not matched to a gene: 5. Germline V gives CDR1 SGHDN, CDR2 FVKESK. CDR3 size: 15 residues. As DNA, the CDR3 is TGTGCCAGCAGCCAAGATTTGGAGCGGGGCTACGAGCAGTACTTC. The encoded protein is CASSQDLERGYEQYF.

The gene calls are TRBV7-6 and TRBJ2-3; no clear D. Trimming took 4 bases from V and 6 from J, leaving 14 bases between them. The CDR3 totals 14 residues. Germline CDR1 SGHVS, CDR2 FNYEAQ. The CDR3 sequence: CASSSARGSDTQYF. The CDR3 bases are TGTGCCAGCAGCTCTGCACGAGGCTCGGATACGCAGTATTTT.

The chain uses TRBV7-2 and TRBJ2-3; TRBD2 matches 9 bases. The CDR3 has 16 amino acids. Trimming removed 6 bases from V and 6 bases from J; junction bases left unmatched: 13. Germline CDR1 is SGHTA and CDR2 is FQGNSA. CDR3 DNA sequence: TGTGCCAGCAGTAGTCTAGCGGGGACCCCGTGGGATACGCAGTATTTT. Translating it yields CASSSLAGTPWDTQYF.

V gene TRBV28 combines with J gene TRBJ2-4, with 14 bases fitting TRBD2. The junction had 11 bases not matched to a gene; V was cut back by 6 bases and J by 1 base. The V gene's germline CDR1 is MDHEN and CDR2 SYDVKM. CDR3 size: 19 residues. As DNA, the CDR3 is TGTGCCAGCAGACCGGGACTAGCGGGAGATGGGTCTGCCAAAAACATTCAGTACTTC. Translated, it gives CASRPGLAGDGSAKNIQYF.

This clone was recorded once. The CDR3 here is CASSLLTGSHYEQYF. Written as DNA, the CDR3 is TGTGCCAGCAGTTTATTGACCGGGAGTCACTACGAGCAGTACTTC. The chain is built from TRBV27 and TRBJ2-7, with D tentatively TRBD2 (6 bases). Germline values: CDR1 MNHEY, CDR2 SMNVEV (reference sequence). The CDR3 runs 15 residues. Trimming pared 1 base from V and 3 bases from J, leaving 13 bases between.

The V call is TRBV5-6, the J call TRBJ2-1, with a weak D call TRBD1 (6 bases). Trimming removed 4 bases from V and 1 base from J, with 15 bases in between. Germline V lookup: CDR1 SGHDT, CDR2 YYEEEE. This CDR3 contains 16 residues. Written as DNA, the CDR3 is TGTGCCAGCAGCCCACCCAGGGGACCTTCCTACAATGAGCAGTTCTTC. Translation: CASSPPRGPSYNEQFF.

This chain joins TRBV4-2 and TRBJ2-2; D remains unclear. The V end lost 6 bases, the J end lost 7 bases, and 15 bases lay between the germline ends. CDR1 and CDR2 from the germline V gene are LGHNA and YNFKEQ. This CDR3 contains 14 residues. The CDR3 nucleotides are TGTGCCAGCAGAGCGTGGCCCTACGGCGGGGAGCTGTTTTTT. This translates into CASRAWPYGGELFF.

This clone was counted a few times. The rearrangement uses TRBV7-9 and TRBJ2-7, with D maybe TRBD1 (5 bases). This CDR3 has 13 residues. Germline CDR1 SEHNR, CDR2 FQNEAQ (reference sequence). With 5 bases removed from V and 6 bases from J, the gap between germline ends came to 14 bases. CDR3 amino acids: CASSQTEQGEQYF. The CDR3 coding sequence is TGTGCCAGCAGCCAGACAGAGCAGGGCGAGCAGTACTTC.

The chain couples TRBV28 to TRBJ2-6, with D maybe TRBD2 (5 bases). Germline V CDR1 and CDR2: MDHEN, SYDVKM. Trimming took off 7 bases at V and 0 bases at J, with 10 bases between the two ends. The CDR3 is made up of 15 amino acids. The CDR3 protein is CASTLGSSGANVLTF. In DNA form, the CDR3 reads TGTGCCAGCACTCTTGGGAGCTCTGGGGCCAACGTCCTGACTTTC.

The chain uses TRBV5-1 and TRBJ2-3; D is tentatively TRBD1 or TRBD2 (5 bases each). Trimming shortened V by 4 bases and J by 5 bases, and 23 bases separated the two germline ends. This CDR3 has 17 amino acids. CDR1 and CDR2 (germline): SGHRS, YFSETQ. CDR3 protein: CASSLGVSLTGRDTQYF. DNA for the CDR3: TGCGCCAGCAGCCTTGGAGTCAGCCTTACGGGGCGAGATACGCAGTATTTT.

The rearrangement uses TRBV27 and TRBJ1-3, with D unclear. The V gene lost 6 bases and the J gene lost 4 bases, with 10 bases spanning the gap. This CDR3 has 13 residues. CDR1 and CDR2 (germline): MNHEY, SMNVEV (reference sequence). CDR3 bases: TGTGCCAGCAGAGAAGGGCCCGGAAACACCATATATTTT. Protein sequence: CASREGPGNTIYF.

CDR3 sequence reads: CASSLDNEQYF. DNA for the CDR3: TGCGCCAGCAGCTTGGATAACGAGCAGTACTTC. The rearrangement joins TRBV5-1 to TRBJ2-7, with no clear D. CDR3 size: 11 residues. Deletions cut 0 bases from V and 5 bases from J, with 3 bases between. CDR1 SGHRS and CDR2 YFSETQ come from the germline V gene. Full variable domain (remainder filled in from reference TRBV5-1 and TRBJ2-7): KAGVTQTPRYLIKTRGQQVTLSCSPISGHRSVSWYQQTPGQGLQFLFEYFSETQRNKGNFPGRFSGRQFSNSRSEMNVSTLELGDSALYLCASSLDNEQYFGPGTRLTVT.

This sequence joins TRBV5-8 and TRBJ2-7; 12 nucleotides match TRBD2. V shed 4 bases and J 0 bases; nucleotides not matched to a gene: 5. This CDR3 has 16 residues. The germline V gene has CDR1 SGHTS and CDR2 YDEGEE. In DNA form, the CDR3 reads TGTGCCAGCAGCGCCCTGACTAGCGGGAGCTCCTACGAGCAGTACTTC. Its translation: CASSALTSGSSYEQYF. The complete variable domain, with remaining parts taken from reference TRBV5-8 and TRBJ2-7, reads EAGVTQSPTHLIKTRGQQATLRCSPISGHTSVYWYQQALGLGLQFLLWYDEGEERNRGNFPPRFSGRQFPNYSSELNVNALELEDSALYLCASSALTSGSSYEQYFGPGTRLTVT.

V gene TRBV5-1 combines with J gene TRBJ2-7; the D call may be TRBD1 or TRBD2 (5 bases each). This CDR3 is 13 amino acids long. Germline assignment: CDR1 SGHRS and CDR2 YFSETQ. The germline V and J ends were trimmed by 4 bases and 4 bases, with 12 bases remaining between them. CDR3 residues: CASSGEGTYEQYF. The CDR3 DNA sequence: TGCGCCAGCAGCGGAGAGGGGACGTACGAGCAGTACTTC.

The chain recombines TRBV14 with TRBJ2-5; possibly TRBD2 for D (6 bases). The better agreement between TRBJ2-7 and the DNA end casts doubt on the J call. This CDR3 contains 15 residues. Germline V gene sequence: CDR1 SGHDN, CDR2 FVKESK. CDR3 DNA: TGTGCCAGCAGCCAAGCCAGAATTAGCGGATACGAGCAGTACTTC. Translation: CASSQARISGYEQYF.

The rearrangement joins TRBV29-1 to TRBJ1-1; 9 nucleotides agree with TRBD1. J was trimmed by 8 bases and V by 8 bases; bases with no gene match: 6. Germline V gene lookup returns CDR1 SQVTM and CDR2 ANQGSEA. The CDR3 has 11 amino acids. The CDR3 DNA reads as TGCAGCATACGACAGGGGGTCGAAGCTTTCTTT. Translating it yields CSIRQGVEAFF. Full variable domain (outside the CDR3, taken from reference TRBV29-1 and TRBJ1-1): SAVISQKPSRDICQRGTSLTIQCQVDSQVTMMFWYRQQPGQSLTLIATANQGSEATYESGFVIDKFPISRPNLTFSTLTVSNMSPEDSSIYLCSIRQGVEAFFGQGTRLTVV.

The chain joins TRBV7-9 to TRBJ2-1, with TRBD2 matching over 9 bases. After removal of 5 bases from V and 2 bases from J, the junction contained 7 bases not matched to a gene. Per germline, CDR1 SEHNR and CDR2 FQNEAQ (reference sequence). The CDR3 contains 16 residues. CDR3 DNA: TGTGCCAGCAGCCCCGAGCTAGCGGGACCCTACAATGAGCAGTTCTTC. Its protein product is CASSPELAGPYNEQFF.

The V call is TRBV28, the J call TRBJ2-3; no reliable D call. V shed 5 bases and J shed 2 bases, with 8 bases lying between them. Germline V gene data show CDR1 as MDHEN and CDR2 as SYDVKM. The CDR3 extends over 13 amino acids. The CDR3, as DNA: TGTGCCAGCAGTCCGAAATACACAGATACGCAGTATTTT. It specifies CASSPKYTDTQYF.

V is TRBV5-4 and J is TRBJ2-1, with D possibly being TRBD1 or TRBD2 (5 bases each). Trimming shortened V by 4 bases and J by 4 bases, and 15 bases separated the two germline ends. Per germline, CDR1 SGHNT and CDR2 YYREEE (reference sequence). CDR3 length equals 15 residues. CDR3 sequence: CASSAPGTKYNEQFF. CDR3 DNA: TGTGCCAGCAGCGCTCCCGGGACCAAGTACAATGAGCAGTTCTTC.

CDR3 sequence reads: CASSKAGSPTVDEQYF. For the CDR3, the DNA is TGTGCCAGTAGTAAGGCCGGGAGCCCAACGGTGGACGAGCAGTACTTC. The chain employs TRBV19 and TRBJ2-7, with a weak D call TRBD2 (6 bases). This CDR3 region has 16 residues. Germline CDR1 and CDR2: LNHDA and SQIVND (reference sequence). Trimming removed 4 bases at V and 5 bases at J, with 21 bases between. Filled out from reference TRBV19 and TRBJ2-7, the complete variable domain reads DGGITQSPKYLFRKEGQNVTLSCEQNLNHDAMYWYRQDPGQGLRLIYYSQIVNDFQKGDIAEGYSVSREKKESFPLTVTSAQKNPTAFYLCASSKAGSPTVDEQYFGPGTRLTVT.

The chain couples TRBV27 to TRBJ2-7; the D gene could be TRBD1 or TRBD2 (6 bases each). The CDR3 has 14 residues. Trimming took off 2 bases at V and 7 bases at J, with 15 bases between the two ends. Per germline, CDR1 MNHEY and CDR2 SMNVEV (reference sequence). DNA for the CDR3: TGTGCCAGCAGTTTAAGGGGGGTCGGAGGGGAGCAGTACTTC. This translates into CASSLRGVGGEQYF.

This clone was counted only a few times. The chain's CDR3 is CAGRQGGTGELFF. As DNA, the CDR3 is TGTGCCGGGCGGCAGGGGGGCACCGGGGAGCTGTTTTTT. This sequence joins TRBV10-3 and TRBJ2-2, with D possibly TRBD1 on 7 matching bases. CDR3 length equals 13 residues. Trimming removed 11 bases at V and 4 bases at J, with 14 bases between. Per germline, CDR1 ENHRY and CDR2 SYGVKD.

V usage is TRBV27 and J usage is TRBJ2-7; 11 nucleotides align to TRBD1. The CDR3 consists of 16 residues. V was pared by 6 bases and J by 2 bases, with 9 bases of the junction left unmatched. Germline lookup yields CDR1 MNHEY and CDR2 SMNVEV (reference sequence). Written as DNA, the CDR3 is TGTGCCAGCAGGGGGGGGATGGGACAGGGGGCCTACGAGCAGTACTTC. Encoded protein: CASRGGMGQGAYEQYF.

The chain carries TRBV27 and TRBJ2-7; maybe TRBD1 (6 bases). The CDR3 length is 16 residues. Trimming took off 7 bases at V and 2 bases at J, with 21 bases between the two ends. Germline V gives CDR1 MNHEY, CDR2 SMNVEV (reference sequence). The CDR3 sequence is CASTHAWGRAPYEQYF. The CDR3 DNA reads as TGTGCCAGCACCCATGCATGGGGGCGGGCACCCTACGAGCAGTACTTC.

The chain recombines TRBV6-5 with TRBJ1-1; D is possibly TRBD1 (5 bases). Trimming left V 9 bases short and J 6 bases short, with 14 bases between. CDR3 length equals 12 residues. Germline V lookup: CDR1 MNHEY, CDR2 SVGAGI. CDR3 in DNA: TGTGCCAGTGCAGGGAGATTGCCTGAAGCTTTCTTT. Its protein is CASAGRLPEAFF.

This chain uses TRBV11-2 with TRBJ1-4; TRBD1 matches at 8 bases. Germline CDR1 SGHAT, CDR2 FQNNGV. The trim removed 4 bases at V and 3 bases at J, leaving 1 base unmatched. The CDR3 runs to 14 residues. The CDR3 sequence: CASSWTGSNEKLFF. The CDR3 region has the DNA TGTGCCAGCAGCTGGACAGGGTCTAATGAAAAACTGTTTTTT.

The rearrangement joins TRBV18 to TRBJ2-1; 9 bases agree with TRBD2. CDR3 length: 17 amino acids. The trim removed 0 bases at V and 6 bases at J, leaving 9 bases unmatched. The germline V gene encodes CDR1 KGHSH and CDR2 LQKENI. The CDR3 DNA sequence: TGTGCCAGCTCACCACCGAATCCGGGACTAGCACCCAATGAGCAGTTCTTC. Its protein is CASSPPNPGLAPNEQFF.

The rearrangement joins TRBV27 to TRBJ1-1, with D possibly TRBD1 on 5 matching bases. CDR1 MNHEY and CDR2 SMNVEV come from the germline V gene (reference sequence). The V end was cut by 3 bases, the J end by 0 bases, with 14 bases between. The length of the CDR3 is 16 residues. CDR3 bases: TGTGCCAGCAGTTTGCGGACGGGACGCATGAACACTGAAGCTTTCTTT. It encodes CASSLRTGRMNTEAFF.

V and J are TRBV27 and TRBJ2-5; the D gene is possibly TRBD2 (6 bases). V was clipped by 5 bases and J by 2 bases, with 15 bases between them. The length of the CDR3 is 15 residues. CDR1 MNHEY and CDR2 SMNVEV come from the germline V gene (reference sequence). Here the CDR3 reads CASSPWGGRQETQYF. DNA of the CDR3: TGTGCCAGCAGTCCGTGGGGAGGTCGACAAGAGACCCAGTACTTC.

This rearrangement joins TRBV28 to TRBJ2-2; D call uncertain. The V and J ends lost 3 bases and 1 base respectively, with 9 bases between them. The V gene's germline CDR1 is MDHEN and CDR2 SYDVKM. The CDR3 consists of 15 residues. CDR3 nucleotide sequence: TGTGCCAGCAGTTTTGCAGGCGGGAACACCGGGGAGCTGTTTTTT. This codes for CASSFAGGNTGELFF.

In regard to this clone: Other DNA sequences in this sample translate to the same CDR3. V usage is TRBV10-2 and J usage is TRBJ2-7, with no clear D. V shed 6 bases and J shed 0 bases, with 3 bases lying between them. CDR1 WSHSY and CDR2 SAAADI come from the germline V gene. CDR3 length equals 11 residues. The CDR3 loop is CASSDSYEQYF. The CDR3 DNA reads as TGCGCCAGCAGCGACTCCTACGAGCAGTACTTC.

The rearrangement links TRBV28 to TRBJ1-5; TRBD1 matches 8 bases. The V gene end was trimmed by 4 bases and the J gene end by 5 bases; junction bases not matched to a gene: 13. From germline, CDR1 is MDHEN and CDR2 SYDVKM. The CDR3 spans 17 residues. In nucleotides, the CDR3 is TGTGCCAGCAGTTCCTGGACAGGGTTGCCGGGGGATCAGCCCCAGCATTTT. Translating it yields CASSSWTGLPGDQPQHF.